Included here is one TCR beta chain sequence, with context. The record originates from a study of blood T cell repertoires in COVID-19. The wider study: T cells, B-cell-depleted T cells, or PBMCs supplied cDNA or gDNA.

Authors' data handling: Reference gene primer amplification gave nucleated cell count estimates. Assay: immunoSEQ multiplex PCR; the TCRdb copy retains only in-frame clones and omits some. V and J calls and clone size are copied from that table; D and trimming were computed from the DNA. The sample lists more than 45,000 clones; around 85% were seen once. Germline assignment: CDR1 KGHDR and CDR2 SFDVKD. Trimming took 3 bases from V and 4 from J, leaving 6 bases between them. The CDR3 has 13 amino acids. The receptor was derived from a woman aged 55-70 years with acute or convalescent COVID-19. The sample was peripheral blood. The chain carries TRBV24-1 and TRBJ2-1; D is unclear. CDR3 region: CATSDDGYNEQFF. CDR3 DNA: TGTGCCACCAGTGATGACGGGTACAATGAGCAGTTCTTC.